This T cell receptor (beta chain) was recovered during a study of blood T cell repertoires in COVID-19. Overall study: Spain, Italy and the United States supplied samples that represented acute and convalescent COVID-19. PBMCs, B-cell-depleted T cells, or T cells provided the cDNA or gDNA that made up the material.

Profiling relied on immunoSEQ multiplex PCR, and the TCRdb table lists in-frame clones only, not all of them. There are about 320,000 clones in the sample; about 82% occur only once, and roughly 1.6% lies in the top ten. Sequencing used peripheral blood. The TCR sequence derives from a woman aged 50 to 65 with acute or convalescent COVID-19.

DNA for the CDR3: TGTGCCAGCTCACCTCGAACAGGGTTAACAGAGACCCAGTACTTC. It translates to CASSPRTGLTETQYF. This rearrangement joins TRBV18 to TRBJ2-5, with D tentatively TRBD1 (6 bases). V lost 3 bases to trimming and J lost 4 bases, with 15 bases between them. The CDR3 has 15 residues. Germline CDR1 and CDR2: KGHSH and LQKENI.